This T cell receptor (beta chain) comes out of a study of blood T cell repertoires in COVID-19. Study-level background: Acute and convalescent COVID-19 specimens originated in the United States, Italy and Spain. From T cells, B-cell-depleted T cells, or PBMCs came the material, which was cDNA or gDNA.

CDR3 size: 14 residues. CDR1 and CDR2 from the germline V gene are MNHEY and SVGAGI. Trimming took 6 bases from V and 2 from J; bases not matched to a gene: 6. How the authors handled the data: The authors estimated nucleated cell counts from reference gene primer amplification. Sequencing used immunoSEQ multiplex PCR; TCRdb keeps in-frame clones, though not all of them. V and J calls and clone size follow that table, whereas D and trimming were derived from the DNA. Among around 400,000 clones listed, around 87% were seen once. Seattle patient enrollment occurred during active infection, with longitudinal follow-up thereafter.

The sequence derives from a woman aged 60 to 75 with COVID-19, enrolled during active disease. The rearrangement links TRBV6-5 to TRBJ1-2; 7 positions match TRBD1. Specimen: peripheral blood. The CDR3 nucleotides read TGTGCCAGCAGAAGGGACAGTGCGAACTATGGCTACACCTTC. Translated: CASRRDSANYGYTF.